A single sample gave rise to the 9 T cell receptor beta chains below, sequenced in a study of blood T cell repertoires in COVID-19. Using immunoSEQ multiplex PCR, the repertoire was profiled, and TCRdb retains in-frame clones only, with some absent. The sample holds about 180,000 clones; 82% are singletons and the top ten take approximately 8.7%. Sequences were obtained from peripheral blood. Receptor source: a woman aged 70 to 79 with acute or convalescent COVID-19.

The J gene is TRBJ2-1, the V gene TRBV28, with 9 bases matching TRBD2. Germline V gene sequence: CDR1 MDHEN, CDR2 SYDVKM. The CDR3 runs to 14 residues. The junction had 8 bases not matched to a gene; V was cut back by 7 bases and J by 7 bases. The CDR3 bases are TGTGCCAGCACGCGGGCGGGAGGGCTTAATGAGCAGTTCTTC. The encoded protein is CASTRAGGLNEQFF.

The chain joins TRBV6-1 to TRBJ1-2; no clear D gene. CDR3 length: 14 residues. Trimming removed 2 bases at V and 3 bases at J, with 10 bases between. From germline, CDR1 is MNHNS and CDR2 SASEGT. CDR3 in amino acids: CASSESFSDYGYTF. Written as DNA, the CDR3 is TGTGCCAGCAGTGAATCCTTTTCGGACTATGGCTACACCTTC.

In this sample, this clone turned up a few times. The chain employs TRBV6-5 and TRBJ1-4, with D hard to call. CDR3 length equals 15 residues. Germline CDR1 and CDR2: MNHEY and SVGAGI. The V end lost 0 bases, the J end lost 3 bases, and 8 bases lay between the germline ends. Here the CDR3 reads CASSYSGVPNEKLFF. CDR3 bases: TGTGCCAGCAGTTACTCGGGAGTACCTAATGAAAAACTGTTTTTT.

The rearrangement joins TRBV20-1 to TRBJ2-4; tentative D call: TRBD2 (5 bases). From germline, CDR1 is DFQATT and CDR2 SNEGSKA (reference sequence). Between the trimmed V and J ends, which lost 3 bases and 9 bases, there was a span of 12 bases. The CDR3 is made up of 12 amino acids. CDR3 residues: CSASTVGSIQYF. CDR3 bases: TGCAGTGCTAGTACGGTTGGGAGCATTCAGTACTTC.

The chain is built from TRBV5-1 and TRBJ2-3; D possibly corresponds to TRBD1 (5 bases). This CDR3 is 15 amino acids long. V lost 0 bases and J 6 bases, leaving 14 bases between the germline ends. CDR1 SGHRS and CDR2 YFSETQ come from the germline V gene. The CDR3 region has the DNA TGCGCCAGCAGCTTGGCCCTGGGGCGGCTGGATACGCAGTATTTT. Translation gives CASSLALGRLDTQYF.

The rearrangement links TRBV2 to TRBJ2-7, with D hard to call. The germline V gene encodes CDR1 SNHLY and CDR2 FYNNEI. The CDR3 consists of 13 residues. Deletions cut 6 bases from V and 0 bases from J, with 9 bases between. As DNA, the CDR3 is TGTGCCAGCAGAGCCTATAGCTCCTACGAGCAGTACTTC. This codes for CASRAYSSYEQYF.

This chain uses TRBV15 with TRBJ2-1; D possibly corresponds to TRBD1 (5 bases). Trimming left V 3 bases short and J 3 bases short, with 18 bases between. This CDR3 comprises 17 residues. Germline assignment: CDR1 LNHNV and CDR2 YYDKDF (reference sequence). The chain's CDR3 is CATSRLKAQVFYNEQFF. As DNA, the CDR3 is TGTGCCACCAGCAGGTTGAAGGCACAGGTCTTCTACAATGAGCAGTTCTTC.

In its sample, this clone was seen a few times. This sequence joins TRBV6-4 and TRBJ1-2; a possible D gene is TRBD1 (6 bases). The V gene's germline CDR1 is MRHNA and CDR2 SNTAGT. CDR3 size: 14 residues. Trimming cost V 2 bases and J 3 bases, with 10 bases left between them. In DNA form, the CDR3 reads TGTGCCAGCAGTGACGAGGCAGGGGACTATGGCTACACCTTC. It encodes CASSDEAGDYGYTF.

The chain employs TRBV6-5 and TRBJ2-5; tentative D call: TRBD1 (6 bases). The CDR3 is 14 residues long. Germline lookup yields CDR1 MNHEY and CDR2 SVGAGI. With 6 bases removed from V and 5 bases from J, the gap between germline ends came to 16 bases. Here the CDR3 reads CASSRQFQGETQYF. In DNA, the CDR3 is TGTGCCAGCAGCAGACAGTTTCAGGGGGAGACCCAGTACTTC.